Listed below are T cell receptor beta chains from one sample, sequenced in a study of CD8 T cells in Susac syndrome. TCRdb re-derived calls from the immunoSEQ multiplex PCR reads in MiXCR, one entry per CDR3 protein. The table records about 120,000 distinct CDR3 sequences, around 96% of them present only once. The sample consisted of CD8+ T cells from PBMCs. These receptors all come from a human donor with Susac syndrome. Both conserved end residues are part of each CDR3. A D gene is named only where the DNA matches it firmly. Some rows mark clone size as missing; the rest say once, few, many or name a class of expanded clone.

D gene	V gene	J gene	clone size	CDR3 protein	CDR3 DNA
NA	TRBV12-3/TRBV12-4	TRBJ1-5	NA	CASRDHNQPQHF	TGTGCCAGCAGGGACCACAATCAGCCCCAGCATTTT
NA	TRBV20-1	TRBJ1-2	NA	CSARDLRTEVGYTF	TGCAGTGCTAGAGATCTCAGGACAGAAGTGGGCTACACCTTC
TRBD1	TRBV14	TRBJ2-7	few	CASSQAAGQGTEQYF	TGTGCCAGCAGCCAAGCCGCGGGACAGGGTACCGAGCAGTACTTC
NA	TRBV6-4	TRBJ1-1	NA	CASSLQEDTEAFF	TGTGCCAGCAGCCTTCAGGAGGACACTGAAGCTTTCTTT
NA	TRBV30	TRBJ1-1	NA	CAHWVTGNTEAFF	TGTGCCCACTGGGTGACAGGGAACACTGAAGCTTTCTTT
NA	TRBV6-4	TRBJ2-3	NA	CASSDESGSPDTQYF	TGTGCCAGCAGTGACGAGTCCGGATCCCCAGATACGCAGTATTTT
NA	TRBV30	TRBJ2-1	NA	CAWSVGQSYNEQFF	TGTGCCTGGAGTGTTGGGCAATCCTACAATGAGCAGTTCTTC
TRBD1	TRBV30	TRBJ2-7	NA	CAWTGGSYEQYF	TGTGCCTGGACAGGGGGCTCCTACGAGCAGTACTTC
TRBD2	TRBV11-2	TRBJ2-1	NA	CASSPAGSNNEQFF	TGTGCCAGCAGCCCAGCGGGATCCAACAATGAGCAGTTCTTC
TRBD2	TRBV7-9	TRBJ2-3	NA	CASSLEREVADTQYF	TGTGCCAGCAGCTTAGAGCGGGAAGTCGCAGATACGCAGTATTTT
NA	TRBV6-2/TRBV6-3	TRBJ2-7	NA	CASSPEGWTYEQYF	TGTGCCAGCAGTCCCGAGGGCTGGACCTACGAGCAGTACTTC
NA	TRBV12-3/TRBV12-4	TRBJ1-3	NA	CASSPRRYLSGNTIYF	TGTGCCAGCAGCCCCCGTCGGTATCTTTCTGGAAACACCATATATTTT
TRBD1	TRBV19	TRBJ1-4	NA	CASSMGRQGGEKLFF	TGTGCCAGTAGTATGGGCCGACAGGGGGGTGAAAAACTGTTTTTT
NA	TRBV5-1	TRBJ1-1	NA	CASSLETVMNTEAFF	TGCGCCAGCAGCTTGGAAACGGTTATGAACACTGAAGCTTTCTTT
NA	TRBV20-1	TRBJ1-5	NA	CSFSVSSNQPQHF	TGCAGTTTCTCGGTATCTAGCAATCAGCCCCAGCATTTT
NA	TRBV3-1	TRBJ2-7	NA	CASSQVGGGRITYEQYF	TGTGCCAGCAGCCAAGTTGGAGGCGGGCGTATAACCTACGAGCAGTACTTC
NA	TRBV30	TRBJ2-1	NA	CAWRPLSNEQFF	TGTGCCTGGAGACCCTTATCCAATGAGCAGTTCTTC
NA	TRBV20-1	TRBJ2-7	NA	CSAINRDIYEQYF	TGCAGTGCTATTAACAGGGATATTTACGAGCAGTACTTC
NA	TRBV18	TRBJ1-2	NA	CASSPHRSRGNGYTF	TGTGCCAGCTCACCCCACAGGTCGCGAGGAAATGGCTACACCTTC
TRBD1	TRBV30	TRBJ2-7	NA	CAWSVTGGGYEQYF	TGTGCCTGGAGTGTAACAGGGGGCGGCTACGAGCAGTACTTC
NA	TRBV27	TRBJ2-7	NA	CASSLGPGHPYEQYF	TGTGCCAGCAGTTTGGGGCCGGGACATCCCTACGAGCAGTACTTC
NA	TRBV7-9	TRBJ2-7	NA	CASSHPDSSYEQYF	TGTGCCAGCAGCCATCCCGACAGCTCCTACGAGCAGTACTTC
TRBD1	TRBV30	TRBJ2-2	NA	CAWSVPQGAGELFF	TGTGCCTGGAGTGTACCCCAGGGGGCCGGGGAGCTGTTTTTT
NA	TRBV10-3	TRBJ1-5	NA	CAIRAEINQPQHF	TGTGCCATCAGGGCAGAAATCAATCAGCCCCAGCATTTT
TRBD1	TRBV4-2	TRBJ1-5	NA	CASSQEATGTNQPQHF	TGTGCCAGCAGCCAAGAGGCGACAGGGACGAATCAGCCCCAGCATTTT
NA	TRBV4-1	TRBJ1-6	NA	CASSHPNRDGNSPLHF	TGCGCCAGCAGCCATCCCAACCGGGACGGGAATTCACCCCTCCACTTT
NA	TRBV11-1	TRBJ2-1	NA	CASSAPQKRSSYNEQFF	TGTGCCAGCAGCGCACCCCAAAAGCGGAGCTCCTACAATGAGCAGTTCTTC
NA	TRBV20-1	TRBJ2-7	NA	CSARPEAGLSYEQYF	TGCAGTGCTAGACCCGAGGCGGGTCTCTCCTACGAGCAGTACTTC
NA	TRBV11-1	TRBJ2-5	once	CASSWLGETQYF	TGTGCCAGCAGCTGGCTGGGGGAGACCCAGTACTTC
NA	TRBV5-4	TRBJ2-7	NA	CASSLNSLSYEQYF	TGTGCCAGCAGCTTGAACTCGCTCTCCTACGAGCAGTACTTC
NA	TRBV5-6	TRBJ2-6	NA	CASSLEVNSGANVLTF	TGTGCCAGCAGCTTGGAGGTCAACTCTGGGGCCAACGTCCTGACTTTC
NA	TRBV30	TRBJ2-5	NA	CAWSAGQLAVQETQYF	TGTGCCTGGAGTGCGGGCCAACTAGCCGTCCAAGAGACCCAGTACTTC
NA	TRBV7-9	TRBJ1-5	once	CASSLGGLHQPQHF	TGTGCCAGCAGCTTAGGGGGACTCCATCAGCCCCAGCATTTT
TRBD2	TRBV4-2	TRBJ2-7	NA	CASSQEWRGASYEQYF	TGTGCCAGCAGCCAAGAGTGGCGGGGGGCCTCCTACGAGCAGTACTTC
NA	TRBV7-9	TRBJ1-2	NA	CASSFVGGSGNYGYTF	TGTGCCAGCAGCTTCGTGGGAGGGAGTGGGAACTATGGCTACACCTTC
NA	TRBV2	TRBJ1-1	once	CASLPANTEAFF	TGTGCCAGCCTCCCCGCGAACACTGAAGCTTTCTTT
NA	TRBV5-6	TRBJ1-1	once	CASSFTGSNTEAFF	TGTGCCAGCAGCTTTACAGGGTCGAACACTGAAGCTTTCTTT
NA	TRBV6-2/TRBV6-3	TRBJ1-2	once	CASSPLDTYGYTF	TGTGCCAGCAGTCCCCTCGACACATATGGCTACACCTTC
NA	TRBV28	TRBJ2-3	NA	CASIARGTAPTDTQYF	TGTGCCAGCATCGCTCGGGGGACAGCTCCCACAGATACGCAGTATTTT
TRBD1	TRBV9	TRBJ1-1	NA	CASSVDGTGEAFF	TGTGCCAGCAGCGTAGATGGGACAGGGGAAGCTTTCTTT
NA	TRBV7-3	TRBJ1-5	NA	CASSPRVGGRSNQPQHF	TGTGCCAGCAGCCCAAGGGTTGGGGGAAGGAGCAATCAGCCCCAGCATTTT
NA	TRBV5-6	TRBJ2-1	NA	CASSADGGGASSYNEQFF	TGTGCCAGCAGCGCGGACGGCGGGGGCGCAAGCTCCTACAATGAGCAGTTCTTC
TRBD2	TRBV6-5	TRBJ2-7	NA	CASSPTLADPYEQYF	TGTGCCAGCAGTCCCACCCTAGCGGACCCCTACGAGCAGTACTTC
TRBD2	TRBV20-1	TRBJ2-1	NA	CSAAPGLARYNEQFF	TGCAGTGCTGCGCCGGGACTAGCTCGGTACAATGAGCAGTTCTTC
NA	TRBV12-3/TRBV12-4	TRBJ2-7	NA	CASSLGALRFDEQYF	TGTGCCAGCAGTTTAGGGGCCCTCCGATTCGACGAGCAGTACTTC
NA	TRBV7-3	TRBJ2-1	NA	CASSSGTHSYNEQFF	TGTGCCAGCAGCTCCGGGACTCACTCCTACAATGAGCAGTTCTTC
TRBD1	TRBV28	TRBJ2-3	NA	CASRQDRDTDTQYF	TGTGCCAGCAGACAGGACAGGGACACAGATACGCAGTATTTT
NA	TRBV13	TRBJ2-1	NA	CASSPGTRRGNEQFF	TGTGCCAGCAGCCCCGGGACCCGGAGGGGCAATGAGCAGTTCTTC
TRBD1	TRBV4-1	TRBJ2-7	NA	CASSQGTGDYEQYF	TGCGCCAGCAGCCAAGGGACAGGAGACTACGAGCAGTACTTC
NA	TRBV4-1	TRBJ2-7	NA	CASSQGRQGVNEQYF	TGCGCCAGCAGCCAAGGTCGCCAGGGAGTGAACGAGCAGTACTTC
NA	TRBV30	TRBJ2-3	NA	CAWSVTSADTQYF	TGTGCCTGGAGTGTAACAAGCGCCGATACGCAGTATTTT
TRBD1	TRBV11-1	TRBJ2-2	NA	CASRHRGSGELFF	TGTGCCAGCAGGCACAGGGGAAGCGGGGAGCTGTTTTTT
NA	TRBV11-2	TRBJ2-5	NA	CASSFGYHQETQYF	TGTGCCAGCAGCTTCGGTTACCACCAAGAGACCCAGTACTTC
TRBD1	TRBV7-9	TRBJ1-2	NA	CASSLVGTGINYGYTF	TGTGCCAGCAGCTTAGTTGGGACAGGGATTAACTATGGCTACACCTTC